This record covers a single TCR beta chain. Its target is unknown. PCR involved 60 Vbeta and 13 Jbeta primers. Using immunoSEQ multiplex PCR, the repertoire was profiled, and TCRdb retains in-frame clones only, with some absent. Of 100,000 to 150,000 clones listed, over 65% were seen once; the top ten hold under 4.5%. This sample is part of a study of cytomegalovirus exposure and HLA in healthy donors. As for the study in general: Early on, a data release was issued that held approximately 78 million unique TCRs from HLA-typed donors. Broader study findings: Reports described diagnosis of cytomegalovirus status by the classifier as highly specific and sensitive. For most TCR beta V segments, an earlier analysis put the productive rate at about 90% or about 30% of the time.

Trimming pared 1 base from V and 5 bases from J, leaving 11 bases between. The CDR3 has 14 amino acids. In germline, CDR1 is LGHNA, CDR2 YSLEER. This receptor was obtained from a man aged 35 to 55 in good health and CMV-seropositive. V gene TRBV4-3 combines with J gene TRBJ2-5, with D perhaps TRBD2 (5 bases). Sequenced material: PBMCs. The CDR3 DNA reads as TGCGCCAGCAGCCAAGTCTCGGGGAGCGAGACCCAGTACTTC. As protein: CASSQVSGSETQYF.